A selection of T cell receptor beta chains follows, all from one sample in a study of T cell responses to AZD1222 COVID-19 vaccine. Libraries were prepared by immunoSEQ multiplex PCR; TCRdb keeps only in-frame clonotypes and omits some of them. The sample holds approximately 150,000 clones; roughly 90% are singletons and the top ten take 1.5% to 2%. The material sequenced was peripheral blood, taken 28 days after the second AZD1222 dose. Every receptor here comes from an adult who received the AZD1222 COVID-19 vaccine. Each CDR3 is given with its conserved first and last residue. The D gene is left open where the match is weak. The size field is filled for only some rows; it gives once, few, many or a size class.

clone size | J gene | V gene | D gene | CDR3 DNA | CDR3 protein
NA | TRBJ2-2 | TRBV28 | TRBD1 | TGTGCCAGCTTCCGAACAGGGGGCGCAAACACCGGGGAGCTGTTTTTT | CASFRTGGANTGELFF
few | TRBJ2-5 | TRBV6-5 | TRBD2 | TGTGCCAGCATCCGGACTAGCGGGTACCAAGAGACCCAGTACTTC | CASIRTSGYQETQYF
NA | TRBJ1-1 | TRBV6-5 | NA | TGTGCCAGCAGTAGGCAGGAAGCTTTCTTT | CASSRQEAFF
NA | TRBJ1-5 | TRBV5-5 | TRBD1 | TGTGCCAGCAGCCCCCTCCCCGACAGGGCAGACGATCAGCCCCAGCATTTT | CASSPLPDRADDQPQHF
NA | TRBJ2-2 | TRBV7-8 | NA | TGTGCCAGCAGCATCCTCAGGGGCGACACCGGGGAGCTGTTTTTT | CASSILRGDTGELFF
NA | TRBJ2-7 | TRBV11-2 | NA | TGTGCCAGCAGCCCAACGGGCTACGAGCAGTACTTC | CASSPTGYEQYF
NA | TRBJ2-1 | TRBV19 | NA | TGTGCCAGTAGTCCCAGTAATTACAATGAGCAGTTCTTC | CASSPSNYNEQFF
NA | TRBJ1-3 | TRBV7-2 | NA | TGTGCCAGCAGCCGTATGGGAGGAGGCTCTGGAAACACCATATATTTT | CASSRMGGGSGNTIYF
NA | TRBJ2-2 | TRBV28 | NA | TGTGCCAGCAGTTTTCTCCAGGGCCGGACCGGGGAGCTGTTTTTT | CASSFLQGRTGELFF
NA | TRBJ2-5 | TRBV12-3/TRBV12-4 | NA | TGTGCCAGCAGTTTATTCCAAGAGACCCAGTACTTC | CASSLFQETQYF
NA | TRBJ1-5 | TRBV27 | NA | TGTGCCAGCAGTTTATATGGCAGGAACGCGGCGGGCAATCAGCCCCAGCATTTT | CASSLYGRNAAGNQPQHF
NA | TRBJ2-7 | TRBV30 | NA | TGTGCCTGGGGTGGACAGGCGGGGGGGCAGTACTTC | CAWGGQAGGQYF
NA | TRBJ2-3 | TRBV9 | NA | TGTGCCAGCAGCGAGTGGGACAACACAGATACGCAGTATTTT | CASSEWDNTDTQYF
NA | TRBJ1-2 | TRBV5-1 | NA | TGCGCCAGCAGCGTCGACTCTAACTATGGCTACACCTTC | CASSVDSNYGYTF
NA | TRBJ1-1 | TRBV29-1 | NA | TGCAGCTCCCACCCAGGTCCCTCTAACACTGAAGCTTTCTTT | CSSHPGPSNTEAFF
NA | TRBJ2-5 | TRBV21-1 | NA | TGTGCCAGCAGCAATCCAACTTCCGGCAGGGCCCAAGAGACCCAGTACTTC | CASSNPTSGRAQETQYF
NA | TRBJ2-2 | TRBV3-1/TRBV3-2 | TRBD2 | TGTGCCAGCAGCCAAAATTGGGCGGGGGGCACCGGGGAGCTGTTTTTT | CASSQNWAGGTGELFF
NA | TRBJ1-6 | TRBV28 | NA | TGTGCCAGCAGTCCATACCTGGGGGCGGATTCACCCCTCCACTTT | CASSPYLGADSPLHF
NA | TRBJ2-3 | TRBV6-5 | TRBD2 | TGTGCCAGCAGTTATGGGAGTAGCGGGGTTCTCTATACGCAGTATTTT | CASSYGSSGVLYTQYF
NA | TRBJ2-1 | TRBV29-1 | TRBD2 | TGCAGCGTTGATGGACTAGCGGGAGTAAATGAGCAGTTCTTC | CSVDGLAGVNEQFF
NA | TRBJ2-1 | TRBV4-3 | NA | TGCGCCAGCAGCCAAGCTCTAGCCTATGAGCAGTTCTTC | CASSQALAYEQFF
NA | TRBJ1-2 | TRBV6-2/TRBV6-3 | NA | TGTGCCAGCAGTTTCCAGGGAGCTGGCTACACCTTC | CASSFQGAGYTF
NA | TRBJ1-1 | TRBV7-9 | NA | TGTGCCAGCAGCTTAGAGACTGCGAACACTGAAGCTTTCTTT | CASSLETANTEAFF
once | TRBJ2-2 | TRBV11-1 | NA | TGTGCCAGCAGCTTAAGGAACACCGGGGAGCTGTTTTTT | CASSLRNTGELFF
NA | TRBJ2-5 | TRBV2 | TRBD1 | TGTGCCAGCATACTCACAGGGGTGATGACAGAGACCCAGTACTTC | CASILTGVMTETQYF
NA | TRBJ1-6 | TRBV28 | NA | TGTGCCAGCAGTTCAAACCTCCTGGGGGGCCTCAATAATTCACCCCTCCACTTT | CASSSNLLGGLNNSPLHF
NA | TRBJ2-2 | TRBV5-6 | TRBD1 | TGTGCCAGCAGCTTGTGGGACAGAGGGACCGGGGAGCTGTTTTTT | CASSLWDRGTGELFF
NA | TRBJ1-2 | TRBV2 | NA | TGTGCCAGCAGTGAAGCCTATGGCTACACCTTC | CASSEAYGYTF
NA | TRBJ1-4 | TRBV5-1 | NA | TGCGCCAGCAGGGCAACAGGGTTCACTAATGAAAAACTGTTTTTT | CASRATGFTNEKLFF
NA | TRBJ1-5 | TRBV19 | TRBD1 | TGTGCCACGCGGGACAGGGGTATGGGCAATCAGCCCCAGCATTTT | CATRDRGMGNQPQHF
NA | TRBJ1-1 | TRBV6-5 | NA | TGTGCCAGCAGTACGGTGGGGGGCAGGACTGAAGCTTTCTTT | CASSTVGGRTEAFF
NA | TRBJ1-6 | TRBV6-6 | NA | TGTGCCAGCAGTCCACAGGGAAACTATAATTCACCCCTCCACTTT | CASSPQGNYNSPLHF
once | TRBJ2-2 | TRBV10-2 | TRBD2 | TGCGCCAGCGTCAGGGCGGGAGGGAACACCGGGGAGCTGTTTTTT | CASVRAGGNTGELFF
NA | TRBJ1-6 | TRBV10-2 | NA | TGCGCCAGCACTCCCCTCTCGGGGGATTACTCACCCCTCCACTTT | CASTPLSGDYSPLHF
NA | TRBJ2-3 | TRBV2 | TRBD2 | TGTGCCAGCAGTAGGACTAGCGGGGGGGTGAGCACAGATACGCAGTATTTT | CASSRTSGGVSTDTQYF
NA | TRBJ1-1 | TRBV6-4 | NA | TGTGCCAGCAGTAAGGAATTAGGGGTCACTGAAGCTTTCTTT | CASSKELGVTEAFF
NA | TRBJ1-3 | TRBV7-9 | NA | TGTGCCAGCAGCTTAGGAGCAGGGATCCTCTCTGGAAACACCATATATTTT | CASSLGAGILSGNTIYF
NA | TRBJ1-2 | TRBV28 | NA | TGTGCCAGCAGTGCCCTTAGAGGGGACTATGGCTACACCTTC | CASSALRGDYGYTF
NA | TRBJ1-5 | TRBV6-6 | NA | TGTGCCAGCAGTCACAGGGATTCTCAGCCCCAGCATTTT | CASSHRDSQPQHF
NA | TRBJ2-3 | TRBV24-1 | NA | TGTGCCACCAGTGATAACGGACACACAGATACGCAGTATTTT | CATSDNGHTDTQYF
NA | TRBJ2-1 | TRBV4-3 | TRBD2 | TGCGCCAGCAGCCAGAAGGGTGCGGGAGTTTACAATGAGCAGTTCTTC | CASSQKGAGVYNEQFF
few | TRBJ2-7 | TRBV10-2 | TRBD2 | TGCGCCGCCGGGGTTCGGGAGGGCCGGGACGAGCAGTACTTC | CAAGVREGRDEQYF
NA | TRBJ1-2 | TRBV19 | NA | TGTGCCAGTAGCCCCCCAGGGACCCCGAACTATGGCTACACCTTC | CASSPPGTPNYGYTF
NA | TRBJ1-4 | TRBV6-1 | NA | TGTGCCAGCAGTGATTTGAGGGGACGAACTGAAAAACTGTTTTTT | CASSDLRGRTEKLFF
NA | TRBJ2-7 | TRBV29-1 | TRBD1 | TGCAGCGTTCGGACAGGGCACGAGCAGTACTTC | CSVRTGHEQYF
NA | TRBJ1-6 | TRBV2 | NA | TGTGCCAGCAGACAAGAGCGCCGGGGACATTCACCCCTCCACTTT | CASRQERRGHSPLHF
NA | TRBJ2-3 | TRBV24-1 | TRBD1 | TGTGCCACCAGTGACCCGGGACAGGGAGGCACAGATACGCAGTATTTT | CATSDPGQGGTDTQYF